This passage covers 15 T cell receptor beta chains from one sample sequenced in a study of blood T cell repertoires in COVID-19. This table comes from immunoSEQ multiplex PCR, and its TCRdb copy is limited to in-frame clones, with some not included. This sample has more than 60,000 clones, with more than 80% found just once. Sequencing was done on a sample of peripheral blood. The receptors come from a human donor in a cohort sampled during active COVID-19.

In nucleotides, the CDR3 is TGTGCCAGCAGTTTACCGGGACAGCGGCCAGATATGAACACTGAAGCTTTCTTT. Translated: CASSLPGQRPDMNTEAFF. V is TRBV27 and J is TRBJ1-1; 7 positions agree with TRBD1. This CDR3 is built from 18 residues. V lost 2 bases to trimming and J lost 0 bases; unmatched junction nucleotides: 12. CDR1 is MNHEY, CDR2 SMNVEV, per germline (reference sequence).

This clone has a handful of counts. The chain links TRBV5-1 to TRBJ1-6; D remains ambiguous. Germline loops: CDR1 SGHRS, CDR2 YFSETQ. This CDR3 is 13 amino acids long. Trimming cost V 2 bases and J 8 bases, with 8 bases left between them. The CDR3 sequence: CASSFITDSPLHF. The CDR3 DNA sequence: TGCGCCAGCAGCTTCATAACAGATTCACCCCTCCACTTT.

The V call is TRBV19, the J call TRBJ1-2; TRBD1 matches at 7 bases. The CDR3 covers 14 residues. Germline CDR1 reads LNHDA; CDR2 reads SQIVND (reference sequence). V shed 7 bases, J shed 8 bases, and the junction held 13 bases outside the gene matches. CDR3 sequence reads: CASKVAGGMEGYTF. The CDR3 nucleotides read TGTGCCAGTAAGGTGGCAGGGGGGATGGAGGGCTACACCTTC.

The rearrangement uses TRBV10-3 and TRBJ2-3; 7 bases match TRBD2. Germline CDR1 and CDR2: ENHRY and SYGVKD. This CDR3 has 15 amino acids. Germline trimming cut 2 bases from V and 2 bases from J; bases unmatched to any gene: 4. CDR3 bases: TGTGCCATCAGTGAGAGGGAGGGGAACACAGATACGCAGTATTTT. Its translation: CAISEREGNTDTQYF.

The chain recombines TRBV5-1 with TRBJ1-4, with D perhaps matching TRBD1 (6 bases). Germline CDR1 is SGHRS and CDR2 is YFSETQ. This CDR3 comprises 14 residues. V was shortened by 4 bases and J by 4 bases, with 11 bases between the two germline ends. CDR3: CASSRTADNEKLFF. CDR3 nucleotides: TGCGCCAGCAGCAGGACAGCGGATAATGAAAAACTGTTTTTT.

The chain couples TRBV6-1 to TRBJ2-5; no definite D call. This CDR3 comprises 15 residues. The germline V gene encodes CDR1 MNHNS and CDR2 SASEGT. The V end lost 3 bases, the J end lost 1 base, and 12 bases lay between the germline ends. This CDR3 is CASSDSMGSQETQYF. CDR3 nucleotide sequence: TGTGCCAGCAGTGATTCCATGGGCAGCCAAGAGACCCAGTACTTC.

The rearrangement links TRBV3-1 (or the pseudogene TRBV3-2) to TRBJ2-1; D gene uncertain. The CDR3 sequence is 16 residues long. CDR1 is LGHDT and CDR2 is YNNKEL in the germline V gene (reference sequence). V was shortened by 4 bases and J by 0 bases, with 13 bases between the two germline ends. DNA of the CDR3: TGTGCCAGCAGCCTAAGAGTCCATAGCTCCTACAATGAGCAGTTCTTC. It translates to CASSLRVHSSYNEQFF.

This clone was counted only a few times. The chain joins TRBV7-2 to TRBJ1-3; D call uncertain. The CDR3 is 14 amino acids. Germline-derived CDR1 and CDR2 are SGHTA and FQGNSA. V was cut by 2 bases and J by 2 bases, with 7 bases left in between. The DNA of the CDR3 is TGTGCCAGCAGCTTATACGGTGCTGGAAACACCATATATTTT. Protein sequence: CASSLYGAGNTIYF.

The chain couples TRBV6-5 to TRBJ2-6, with D unclear. The CDR3 is 13 amino acids. V lost 6 bases and J lost 4, with 7 bases in between. The V gene's germline CDR1 is MNHEY and CDR2 SVGAGI. The CDR3 sequence: CASRLRGANVLTF. The CDR3 bases are TGTGCCAGCAGGTTGCGGGGGGCCAACGTCCTGACTTTC.

V gene TRBV6-5 combines with J gene TRBJ1-3; TRBD1 matches at 7 bases. The CDR3 consists of 15 residues. CDR1 MNHEY and CDR2 SVGAGI come from the germline V gene. V gave up 6 bases and J gave up 0 bases; unmatched junction bases: 5. CDR3 sequence reads: CASSRQGSSGNTIYF. CDR3 nucleotides: TGTGCCAGCAGCCGACAGGGCAGCTCTGGAAACACCATATATTTT.

The CDR3 spells CAARTSYANYGYTF. The CDR3 DNA reads as TGTGCCGCTCGGACAAGCTACGCTAACTATGGCTACACCTTC. The chain combines TRBV6-5 with TRBJ1-2; D possibly corresponds to TRBD1 (5 bases). The CDR3 is 14 residues long. Deletions cut 11 bases from V and 0 bases from J, with 16 bases between. CDR1 MNHEY and CDR2 SVGAGI come from the germline V gene.

The chain employs TRBV5-1 and TRBJ2-3; tentative D call: TRBD2 (5 bases). Germline V gene sequence: CDR1 SGHRS, CDR2 YFSETQ. This CDR3 has 18 residues. V lost 0 bases to trimming and J lost 0 bases, with 17 bases between them. CDR3 sequence: CASSLGLEAPPSTDTQYF. DNA of the CDR3: TGCGCCAGCAGCTTGGGTTTGGAGGCCCCGCCGAGCACAGATACGCAGTATTTT.

The gene calls are TRBV5-8 and TRBJ1-2; 7 bases map to TRBD1. V shed 0 bases and J 8 bases; nucleotides not matched to a gene: 4. Germline V gene data show CDR1 as SGHTS and CDR2 as YDEGEE. CDR3 length equals 13 residues. DNA of the CDR3: TGTGCCAGCAGCTTGGAGGGGGCCGGGGGCTACACCTTC. It encodes CASSLEGAGGYTF.

The J gene is TRBJ1-6, the V gene TRBV19, with D perhaps matching TRBD1 (6 bases). The CDR3 has 14 amino acids. From germline, CDR1 is LNHDA and CDR2 SQIVND (reference sequence). V was cut by 1 base and J by 6 bases, with 7 bases left in between. The CDR3 DNA reads as TGTGCCAGTAGTATAGGCAGGGGTAATTCACCCCTCCACTTT. This encodes CASSIGRGNSPLHF.

The V and J genes are TRBV28 and TRBJ2-2, with D maybe TRBD1 (5 bases). The V gene's germline CDR1 is MDHEN and CDR2 SYDVKM. The CDR3 has 14 amino acids. Trimming removed 3 bases from V and 4 bases from J, with 9 bases in between. CDR3 protein: CASSLYRGTGELFF. In DNA, the CDR3 is TGTGCCAGCAGTTTGTATAGGGGCACCGGGGAGCTGTTTTTT.